The 17 T cell receptor beta chains below were found in one sample sequenced in a study of cytomegalovirus exposure and HLA in healthy donors. The PCR employed 60 Vbeta primers together with 13 Jbeta primers. Profiling relied on immunoSEQ multiplex PCR, and the TCRdb table lists in-frame clones only, not all of them. This sample has about 210,000 clones, with approximately 85% found just once. Sequenced material: PBMCs. All receptors derive from a girl aged 2 to 9 in good health and CMV-seronegative.

This chain's CDR3 is CASSKREDRGIYEQYF. The CDR3, as DNA: TGTGCCAGCAGCAAAAGGGAGGACAGGGGGATCTACGAGCAGTACTTC. V and J are TRBV21-1 and TRBJ2-7; the D call of TRBD1 is as the table states it, not checked on the DNA. TRBV21-1 is a pseudogene locus. The CDR3 runs to 16 residues.

The rearrangement uses TRBV4-1 and TRBJ1-5; D perhaps matches TRBD1 (5 bases). V was trimmed by 4 bases and J by 5 bases, leaving 15 bases between them. Germline lookup yields CDR1 MGHRA and CDR2 YSYEKL. The CDR3 is made up of 15 amino acids. The CDR3 DNA reads TGCGCCAGCAGCCCCTTTCCGGGGGGAGATCAGCCCCAGCATTTT. This gives the protein CASSPFPGGDQPQHF.

The chain combines TRBV4-1 with TRBJ2-4; a possible D gene is TRBD2 (5 bases). The length of the CDR3 is 15 residues. Trimming removed 0 bases at V and 7 bases at J, with 13 bases between. From germline, CDR1 is MGHRA and CDR2 YSYEKL. The CDR3 DNA is TGCGCCAGCAGCCAAGATTGGGCTCGAGGGAACATTCAGTACTTC. It codes for CASSQDWARGNIQYF.

The chain is built from TRBV28 and TRBJ2-7, with 10 bases lining up with TRBD1. The length of the CDR3 is 14 residues. The V and J ends lost 2 bases and 2 bases, in that order; junction bases with no gene match: 0. Germline lookup yields CDR1 MDHEN and CDR2 SYDVKM. The chain's CDR3 is CASSLGTGAYEQYF. CDR3 coding DNA: TGTGCCAGCAGTTTAGGGACAGGGGCCTACGAGCAGTACTTC.

The chain recombines TRBV25-1 with TRBJ2-2; TRBD2 matches at 14 bases. The J segment lost 9 bases and the V segment lost 5 bases, leaving 5 bases of the junction unmatched. Per germline, CDR1 MGHDK and CDR2 SYGVNS. The CDR3 consists of 15 residues. CDR3: CASSPGLAGVRELFF. CDR3 nucleotides: TGTGCCAGCAGTCCGGGACTAGCGGGAGTTAGGGAGCTGTTTTTT.

The rearrangement links TRBV5-1 to TRBJ2-3; 7 positions agree with TRBD1. The V gene's germline CDR1 is SGHRS and CDR2 YFSETQ. This CDR3 is 21 amino acids long. V shed 2 bases, J shed 3 bases, and the junction held 24 bases outside the gene matches. In DNA, the CDR3 is TGCGCCAGCAGCTTCCCCCGGGACAGTAAGCTAGCTGATAAACCGACAGATACGCAGTATTTT. It yields the protein CASSFPRDSKLADKPTDTQYF.

This chain connects TRBV6-1 to TRBJ1-1; D is uncertain. V shed 5 bases and J shed 3 bases, with 10 bases lying between them. The CDR3 contains 13 residues. Germline loops: CDR1 MNHNS, CDR2 SASEGT. In DNA form, the CDR3 reads TGTGCCAGCAGTTTTTCTCGAGACACTGAAGCTTTCTTT. Residues: CASSFSRDTEAFF.

The chain combines TRBV9 with TRBJ2-7; 9 bases line up with TRBD1. Germline V lookup: CDR1 SGDLS, CDR2 YYNGEE. The CDR3 runs 15 residues. The ends lost 0 bases at V and 3 bases at J; junction bases unmatched: 4. As DNA, the CDR3 is TGTGCCAGCAGCGTAGAACAGGGGGCTGGCTACGAGCAGTACTTC. Its protein product is CASSVEQGAGYEQYF.

The rearrangement uses TRBV10-3 and TRBJ2-5, with 12 bases lining up with TRBD2. The CDR3 sequence is 14 residues long. Germline loops: CDR1 ENHRY, CDR2 SYGVKD. The junction had 5 bases not matched to a gene; V was cut back by 10 bases and J by 2 bases. The CDR3 region has the DNA TGTGCCAGCCGGACTAGCGGGACTCAAGAGACCCAGTACTTC. It translates to CASRTSGTQETQYF.

This chain joins TRBV5-1 and TRBJ2-7; D remains unclear. Trimming removed 8 bases from V and 4 bases from J, with 22 bases in between. This CDR3 is built from 15 residues. Looked up from germline, CDR1 is SGHRS and CDR2 is YFSETQ. The CDR3 bases are TGCGCCAGTTTTTTCAAGCAGAAGGCGGCATACGAGCAGTACTTC. Residues: CASFFKQKAAYEQYF.

The rearrangement uses TRBV19 and TRBJ1-2; no reliable D call. The germline V gene has CDR1 LNHDA and CDR2 SQIVND (reference sequence). V gave up 7 bases and J gave up 2 bases, with 14 bases separating them. There are 14 residues in the CDR3. In DNA, the CDR3 is TGTGCCAGTATCCTGACGGGGAGAAACTATGGCTACACCTTC. Amino acid sequence: CASILTGRNYGYTF.

The chain uses TRBV25-1 and TRBJ2-1; 8 bases fit TRBD2. V shed 5 bases, J shed 15 bases, and the junction held 9 bases outside the gene matches. The CDR3 sequence is 12 residues long. From germline, CDR1 is MGHDK and CDR2 SYGVNS. CDR3 nucleotides: TGTGCCAGCAGTTTGTCGGGAGGGCCTAGGTTCTTC. Translated, it gives CASSLSGGPRFF. The full variable domain, in which reference TRBV25-1 and TRBJ2-1 provide the parts outside the CDR3, is EADIYQTPRYLVIGTGKKITLECSQTMGHDKMYWYQQDPGMELHLIHYSYGVNSTEKGDLSSESTVSRIRTEHFPLTLESARPSHTSQYLCASSLSGGPRFFGPGTRLTVL.

The chain recombines TRBV19 with TRBJ1-4; D is perhaps TRBD1 (5 bases). With 0 bases removed from V and 8 bases from J, the gap between germline ends came to 16 bases. CDR1 LNHDA and CDR2 SQIVND come from the germline V gene (reference sequence). The CDR3 has 16 residues. The CDR3 DNA sequence: TGTGCCAGTAGTATAGATCCCGCCAGGGCGCGGGAAAAACTGTTTTTT. This sequence encodes CASSIDPARAREKLFF.

Here the CDR3 reads CSARVGETQYF. The CDR3 DNA reads as TGCAGTGCCCGGGTCGGCGAGACGCAGTATTTT. The genes are TRBV20-1 and TRBJ2-3; no clear D. CDR1 is DFQATT, CDR2 SNEGSKA, per germline (reference sequence). The CDR3 has 11 residues. Between the trimmed V and J ends, which lost 6 bases and 9 bases, there was a span of 13 bases.

This chain links TRBV27 with TRBJ2-3, with 15 nucleotides matching TRBD2. CDR3 length: 19 amino acids. The J segment lost 0 bases and the V segment lost 4 bases, leaving 8 bases of the junction unmatched. The germline V gene has CDR1 MNHEY and CDR2 SMNVEV (reference sequence). The CDR3 DNA sequence: TGTGCCAGCAGTTCTGGCCCGGGACTAGCGGGGGGAAGCACAGATACGCAGTATTTT. Translated, it gives CASSSGPGLAGGSTDTQYF.

The rearrangement links TRBV6-1 to TRBJ2-5; D possibly corresponds to TRBD2 (6 bases). The CDR3 extends over 14 amino acids. The V gene's germline CDR1 is MNHNS and CDR2 SASEGT. The V gene lost 3 bases and the J gene lost 3 bases, with 11 bases spanning the gap. The CDR3 loop is CASSESGRKETQYF. CDR3 sequence (DNA): TGTGCCAGCAGTGAGTCGGGGAGGAAAGAGACCCAGTACTTC.

This clone was seen only a few times. The chain is built from TRBV9 and TRBJ2-7; D ambiguous. Deletions cut 3 bases from V and 0 bases from J, with 10 bases between. The CDR3 spans 14 residues. The germline gives CDR1 SGDLS, CDR2 YYNGEE. The CDR3 bases are TGTGCCAGCAGCGCCCGTGCTAGCTCCTACGAGCAGTACTTC. The encoded protein is CASSARASSYEQYF. Full variable domain (remainder filled in from reference TRBV9 and TRBJ2-7): DSGVTQTPKHLITATGQRVTLRCSPRSGDLSVYWYQQSLDQGLQFLIQYYNGEERAKGNILERFSAQQFPDLHSELNLSSLELGDSALYFCASSARASSYEQYFGPGTRLTVT.